These T cell receptor beta chains were read from a single sample in a study of blood T cells in healthy people across ages. TCRdb passed the 5' RACE reads through MiXCR, listing each CDR3 protein once. The sample yields about 1.8 million distinct CDR3 sequences, 49% seen once. The sequenced sample consisted of blood. The origin of the receptors is a woman between 40 and 55 years old in good health. Each CDR3 is given with its conserved first and last residue. The D gene is left open where the match is weak. The size field is filled for only some rows; it gives once, few, many or a size class.

clone_size: NA; v_call: TRBV29-1; d_call: NA; j_call: TRBJ2-2; cdr3_aa: CSVVGYTGELFF; cdr3_nt: TGCAGCGTTGTCGGGTACACCGGGGAGCTGTTTTTT
clone_size: NA; v_call: TRBV5-6; d_call: NA; j_call: TRBJ2-1; cdr3_aa: CASSRNRGPYNEQFF; cdr3_nt: TGTGCCAGCAGCCGGAACCGGGGGCCCTACAATGAGCAGTTCTTC
clone_size: NA; v_call: TRBV6-2/TRBV6-3; d_call: NA; j_call: TRBJ2-7; cdr3_aa: CASRKPNSHEQYF; cdr3_nt: TGTGCCAGCAGAAAGCCCAATAGCCACGAGCAGTACTTC
clone_size: few; v_call: TRBV3-1; d_call: NA; j_call: TRBJ2-3; cdr3_aa: CASSSRNPDTQYF; cdr3_nt: TGTGCCAGCAGCTCTCGTAACCCAGATACGCAGTATTTT
clone_size: NA; v_call: TRBV27; d_call: NA; j_call: TRBJ2-7; cdr3_aa: CASSILNTYEQYF; cdr3_nt: TGTGCCAGCAGTATCCTGAACACCTACGAGCAGTACTTC
clone_size: few; v_call: TRBV29-1; d_call: NA; j_call: TRBJ1-1; cdr3_aa: CSVVFRRGRGTEAFF; cdr3_nt: TGCAGCGTTGTCTTTCGTCGGGGTCGGGGCACTGAAGCTTTCTTT
clone_size: NA; v_call: TRBV5-1; d_call: TRBD1; j_call: TRBJ1-2; cdr3_aa: CASSLRDRGYTF; cdr3_nt: TGCGCCAGCAGCCTCCGGGACAGGGGCTACACCTTC
clone_size: NA; v_call: TRBV7-2; d_call: TRBD2; j_call: TRBJ2-1; cdr3_aa: CASSLAGTSGGLGNEQFF; cdr3_nt: TGTGCCAGCAGCTTAGCGGGAACTAGCGGGGGTCTTGGAAATGAGCAGTTCTTC
clone_size: NA; v_call: TRBV6-2/TRBV6-3; d_call: NA; j_call: TRBJ2-5; cdr3_aa: CASSYGGFQETQYF; cdr3_nt: TGTGCCAGCAGTTATGGTGGTTTCCAAGAGACCCAGTACTTC
clone_size: few; v_call: TRBV7-2; d_call: TRBD1; j_call: TRBJ1-6; cdr3_aa: CASSSTGGSLHSPLHF; cdr3_nt: TGTGCCAGCAGCTCCACAGGGGGGTCCTTGCATTCACCCCTCCACTTT
clone_size: once; v_call: TRBV20-1; d_call: NA; j_call: TRBJ1-6; cdr3_aa: CSARDWLIGGTYNSPLHF; cdr3_nt: TGCAGTGCTAGAGATTGGCTTATCGGGGGCACCTATAATTCACCCCTCCACTTT
clone_size: few; v_call: TRBV7-2; d_call: TRBD2; j_call: TRBJ2-1; cdr3_aa: CASSREGGGEQFF; cdr3_nt: TGTGCCAGCAGCCGGGAGGGAGGTGGTGAGCAGTTCTTC
clone_size: NA; v_call: TRBV11-2; d_call: TRBD2; j_call: TRBJ2-1; cdr3_aa: CASSLAAGGRDEQFF; cdr3_nt: TGTGCCAGCAGCTTAGCAGCGGGGGGGCGTGATGAGCAGTTCTTC
clone_size: few; v_call: TRBV2; d_call: TRBD1; j_call: TRBJ2-3; cdr3_aa: CASSGQARDRLGTDTQYF; cdr3_nt: TGTGCCAGCAGTGGACAGGCTCGGGACAGACTTGGCACAGATACGCAGTATTTT
clone_size: NA; v_call: TRBV5-5; d_call: NA; j_call: TRBJ2-7; cdr3_aa: CASSTGLVDEQYF; cdr3_nt: TGTGCCAGCAGCACGGGACTTGTTGACGAGCAGTACTTC
clone_size: NA; v_call: TRBV20-1; d_call: NA; j_call: TRBJ1-5; cdr3_aa: CSAPGGQVDQPQHF; cdr3_nt: TGCAGTGCACCTGGAGGCCAAGTCGATCAGCCCCAGCATTTT
clone_size: once; v_call: TRBV24-1; d_call: NA; j_call: TRBJ2-1; cdr3_aa: CATSALGYNEQFF; cdr3_nt: TGTGCCACCAGTGCCTTAGGATACAATGAGCAGTTCTTC
clone_size: many; v_call: TRBV5-1; d_call: NA; j_call: TRBJ2-7; cdr3_aa: CASSLEVGYEQYF; cdr3_nt: TGTGCCAGCAGTTTAGAGGTTGGCTACGAGCAGTACTTC
clone_size: NA; v_call: TRBV6-5; d_call: NA; j_call: TRBJ2-5; cdr3_aa: CASSYSDSRKTQYF; cdr3_nt: TGTGCCAGCAGTTACTCGGACAGTAGGAAGACCCAGTACTTC
clone_size: NA; v_call: TRBV20-1; d_call: TRBD2; j_call: TRBJ2-3; cdr3_aa: CCARGEGDTDTQYF; cdr3_nt: TGCTGTGCCCGAGGGGAGGGAGACACAGATACGCAGTATTTT
clone_size: NA; v_call: TRBV6-5; d_call: TRBD1; j_call: TRBJ2-4; cdr3_aa: CASSYSIGTDYVQYF; cdr3_nt: TGTGCCAGCAGTTACTCGATCGGGACAGACTACGTGCAGTACTTC
clone_size: NA; v_call: TRBV6-2/TRBV6-3; d_call: NA; j_call: TRBJ2-1; cdr3_aa: CASSFPPGGHDEQFF; cdr3_nt: TGTGCCAGCAGTTTCCCTCCCGGGGGGCACGATGAGCAGTTCTTC
clone_size: few; v_call: TRBV7-9; d_call: TRBD2; j_call: TRBJ2-1; cdr3_aa: CASRRASGGSYNEQFF; cdr3_nt: TGTGCCAGCCGTAGGGCTAGCGGGGGGAGTTACAATGAGCAGTTCTTC
clone_size: NA; v_call: TRBV7-2; d_call: NA; j_call: TRBJ2-5; cdr3_aa: CASSSRLGRGRGETQYF; cdr3_nt: TGTGCCAGCAGCTCCCGGTTAGGGAGGGGGCGAGGAGAGACCCAGTACTTC
clone_size: NA; v_call: TRBV5-6; d_call: TRBD2; j_call: TRBJ2-5; cdr3_aa: CASSGLAGAKTQYF; cdr3_nt: TGTGCCAGCAGCGGACTAGCGGGTGCGAAGACCCAGTACTTC
clone_size: few; v_call: TRBV7-2; d_call: NA; j_call: TRBJ2-1; cdr3_aa: CASSLLALDSYNEQFF; cdr3_nt: TGTGCCAGCAGCTTATTGGCCCTTGACTCCTACAATGAGCAGTTCTTC
clone_size: NA; v_call: TRBV18; d_call: TRBD1; j_call: TRBJ2-7; cdr3_aa: CASSSRGGWDEQYF; cdr3_nt: TGTGCCAGCTCATCGAGAGGGGGCTGGGACGAGCAGTACTTC
clone_size: NA; v_call: TRBV7-9; d_call: NA; j_call: TRBJ2-7; cdr3_aa: CAGTSSHEQYF; cdr3_nt: TGTGCCGGCACTAGCTCCCACGAGCAGTACTTC
clone_size: NA; v_call: TRBV3-1; d_call: NA; j_call: TRBJ2-1; cdr3_aa: CASRDQSYNEQFF; cdr3_nt: TGTGCCAGCAGGGACCAATCCTACAATGAGCAGTTCTTC
clone_size: NA; v_call: TRBV5-6; d_call: NA; j_call: TRBJ2-5; cdr3_aa: CASSLGAPGTQYF; cdr3_nt: TGTGCCAGCAGCTTGGGAGCTCCGGGGACCCAGTACTTC
clone_size: NA; v_call: TRBV6-5; d_call: TRBD2; j_call: TRBJ2-1; cdr3_aa: CASSLDWEGFNEQFF; cdr3_nt: TGTGCCAGCAGTTTGGATTGGGAGGGTTTCAATGAGCAGTTCTTC
clone_size: few; v_call: TRBV10-1; d_call: TRBD2; j_call: TRBJ2-5; cdr3_aa: CASGGLADPGTQYF; cdr3_nt: TGCGCCAGCGGAGGACTAGCGGACCCCGGGACCCAGTACTTC
clone_size: NA; v_call: TRBV6-1; d_call: NA; j_call: TRBJ2-7; cdr3_aa: CASSEYSEPYEQYF; cdr3_nt: TGTGCCAGCAGTGAATATAGTGAACCCTACGAGCAGTACTTC
clone_size: NA; v_call: TRBV12-3/TRBV12-4; d_call: TRBD1; j_call: TRBJ2-7; cdr3_aa: CASSSRDRGLSSYEQYF; cdr3_nt: TGTGCCAGCAGCAGCCGGGACAGGGGACTTTCCTCCTACGAGCAGTACTTC
clone_size: NA; v_call: TRBV2; d_call: TRBD1; j_call: TRBJ2-7; cdr3_aa: CASGFQGDPYEQYF; cdr3_nt: TGTGCCAGCGGGTTCCAGGGGGACCCCTACGAGCAGTACTTC
clone_size: few; v_call: TRBV10-3; d_call: NA; j_call: TRBJ2-3; cdr3_aa: CAISEIPPRDTQYF; cdr3_nt: TGTGCCATCAGTGAGATTCCCCCACGGGATACGCAGTATTTT
clone_size: NA; v_call: TRBV3-1; d_call: NA; j_call: TRBJ2-1; cdr3_aa: CASSQAGDRPYNEQFF; cdr3_nt: TGTGCCAGCAGCCAAGCGGGGGACAGACCATACAATGAGCAGTTCTTC
clone_size: NA; v_call: TRBV27; d_call: TRBD1; j_call: TRBJ1-2; cdr3_aa: CASSSWDRNYGYTF; cdr3_nt: TGTGCCAGCAGTTCCTGGGACAGAAACTATGGCTACACCTTC
clone_size: NA; v_call: TRBV5-6; d_call: NA; j_call: TRBJ2-1; cdr3_aa: CASSLEGLRFNEQFF; cdr3_nt: TGTGCCAGCAGCTTGGAGGGCCTCCGATTCAATGAGCAGTTCTTC
clone_size: NA; v_call: TRBV7-9; d_call: TRBD1; j_call: TRBJ2-7; cdr3_aa: CASSLSLDRDRLYEQYF; cdr3_nt: TGTGCCAGCAGCCTCTCCCTGGACCGGGACAGACTTTACGAGCAGTACTTC
clone_size: NA; v_call: TRBV27; d_call: NA; j_call: TRBJ2-7; cdr3_aa: CASSLSAQTSSYEQYF; cdr3_nt: TGTGCCAGCAGTTTATCGGCCCAGACTAGCTCCTACGAGCAGTACTTC
clone_size: NA; v_call: TRBV5-1; d_call: TRBD1; j_call: TRBJ1-6; cdr3_aa: CASSLTDGGQGDNSPLHF; cdr3_nt: TGCGCCAGCAGCTTGACGGACGGTGGGCAGGGGGATAATTCACCCCTCCACTTT
clone_size: NA; v_call: TRBV5-6; d_call: TRBD1; j_call: TRBJ2-5; cdr3_aa: CASSVTGVQETQYF; cdr3_nt: TGTGCCAGCAGCGTAACAGGGGTGCAAGAGACCCAGTACTTC
clone_size: once; v_call: TRBV27; d_call: TRBD2; j_call: TRBJ2-1; cdr3_aa: CASSLSREVGNEQFF; cdr3_nt: TGTGCCAGCAGTTTATCGCGGGAGGTGGGCAATGAGCAGTTCTTC
clone_size: few; v_call: TRBV9; d_call: TRBD2; j_call: TRBJ2-1; cdr3_aa: CASSVGYWEGLGNEQFF; cdr3_nt: TGTGCCAGCAGCGTGGGGTACTGGGAGGGTCTTGGCAATGAGCAGTTCTTC
clone_size: NA; v_call: TRBV6-6; d_call: NA; j_call: TRBJ2-5; cdr3_aa: CASSYGDLRQETQYF; cdr3_nt: TGTGCCAGCAGTTACGGTGACTTAAGGCAAGAGACCCAGTACTTC
clone_size: NA; v_call: TRBV29-1; d_call: TRBD1; j_call: TRBJ2-6; cdr3_aa: CSVLFIGDRDSGANVLTF; cdr3_nt: TGCAGCGTCCTTTTTATCGGGGACAGGGACTCTGGGGCCAACGTCCTGACTTTC
clone_size: NA; v_call: TRBV4-1; d_call: NA; j_call: TRBJ2-1; cdr3_aa: CASSHETQWAYNEQFF; cdr3_nt: TGCGCCAGCAGCCACGAGACCCAATGGGCCTACAATGAGCAGTTCTTC
clone_size: NA; v_call: TRBV2; d_call: NA; j_call: TRBJ1-2; cdr3_aa: CASKFGSVASNYGYTF; cdr3_nt: TGTGCCAGCAAGTTTGGGAGTGTCGCCTCTAACTATGGCTACACCTTT
clone_size: NA; v_call: TRBV18; d_call: NA; j_call: TRBJ1-2; cdr3_aa: CASSRSQGENYGYTF; cdr3_nt: TGTGCCAGCTCACGGTCACAGGGTGAGAACTATGGCTACACCTTC
clone_size: NA; v_call: TRBV20-1; d_call: TRBD1; j_call: TRBJ2-5; cdr3_aa: CSASVGTGRETQYF; cdr3_nt: TGCAGTGCTAGTGTTGGGACAGGGCGGGAGACCCAGTACTTC
clone_size: few; v_call: TRBV4-1; d_call: TRBD1; j_call: TRBJ1-2; cdr3_aa: CASSLRQGVEEYGYTF; cdr3_nt: TGCGCCAGCAGCCTTCGACAGGGGGTTGAGGAATACGGCTACACCTTC
clone_size: NA; v_call: TRBV10-3; d_call: NA; j_call: TRBJ2-3; cdr3_aa: CAISSTDMQYF; cdr3_nt: TGTGCCATCAGCAGCACAGATATGCAGTATTTT
clone_size: NA; v_call: TRBV20-1; d_call: TRBD2; j_call: TRBJ2-7; cdr3_aa: CSVRAGGSYEQYF; cdr3_nt: TGCAGTGTTAGGGCGGGGGGGTCCTACGAGCAGTACTTC
clone_size: NA; v_call: TRBV20-1; d_call: NA; j_call: TRBJ1-2; cdr3_aa: CSARDQGIGGYTF; cdr3_nt: TGCAGTGCTAGAGACCAGGGGATCGGGGGCTACACCTTC
clone_size: NA; v_call: TRBV6-5; d_call: TRBD1; j_call: TRBJ2-1; cdr3_aa: CASRADRGPNEQFF; cdr3_nt: TGTGCCAGCAGAGCCGACAGGGGGCCCAATGAGCAGTTCTTC
clone_size: many; v_call: TRBV29-1; d_call: NA; j_call: TRBJ2-5; cdr3_aa: CSAGRNQETQYF; cdr3_nt: TGCAGCGCCGGTCGGAACCAAGAGACCCAGTACTTC
clone_size: NA; v_call: TRBV20-1; d_call: TRBD2; j_call: TRBJ2-1; cdr3_aa: CSALRLADHNEQFF; cdr3_nt: TGCAGTGCTCTTCGACTAGCGGACCACAATGAGCAGTTCTTC
clone_size: once; v_call: TRBV2; d_call: TRBD2; j_call: TRBJ2-1; cdr3_aa: CASTSGTSINEQFF; cdr3_nt: TGTGCCAGCACATCAGGGACTAGTATCAATGAGCAGTTCTTC